The 25 T cell receptor beta chains listed next were all sequenced from one sample in a study of shared clonotypes between healthy human individuals. The data were produced by immunoSEQ multiplex PCR, yet TCRdb's version contains in-frame clones alone and is incomplete. The sample carries some 500,000 clones, 79% recorded once. The specimen was PBMCs. These receptors all stem from a woman between 35 and 50 years old in good health. Some clones in this sample may be carry-over from other donors' samples.

The chain carries TRBV30 and TRBJ1-5; 9 bases match TRBD1. This CDR3 is built from 13 residues. The V gene end was trimmed by 3 bases and the J gene end by 4 bases; junction bases not matched to a gene: 1. The V gene's germline CDR1 is GTSNPN and CDR2 SVGIG (reference sequence). The DNA for the CDR3 is TGTGCCTGGAGCGACAGGGGGAATCAGCCCCAGCATTTT. Amino acids: CAWSDRGNQPQHF.

The chain is built from TRBV11-2 and TRBJ2-1; TRBD2 matches at 11 bases. The CDR3 spans 15 residues. V was clipped by 0 bases and J by 13 bases; unmatched bases: 8. In germline, CDR1 is SGHAT, CDR2 FQNNGV. The CDR3 sequence: CASSLETSGIGGQFF. The CDR3 DNA sequence: TGTGCCAGCAGCTTAGAGACTAGCGGGATCGGGGGTCAGTTCTTC.

The V and J genes are TRBV30 and TRBJ2-3; D possibly corresponds to TRBD2 (5 bases). The germline V gene has CDR1 GTSNPN and CDR2 SVGIG (reference sequence). V lost 1 base, J lost 0 bases, and 8 bases lay in between. This CDR3 is built from 14 residues. In DNA form, the CDR3 reads TGTGCCTGGAGTGGCCAGCGGAGCACAGATACGCAGTATTTT. It translates to CAWSGQRSTDTQYF.

This chain uses TRBV19 with TRBJ2-1, with 14 bases that match TRBD2. There are 16 residues in the CDR3. In germline, CDR1 is LNHDA, CDR2 SQIVND (reference sequence). V was pared by 8 bases and J by 8 bases, with 11 bases of the junction left unmatched. The CDR3 region has the DNA TGTGCCAGTGCTATTTGGGGGACTAGCGGGAGTGATGAGCAGTTCTTC. Encoded protein: CASAIWGTSGSDEQFF.

This clone has ten or more counts. The V gene is TRBV9, the J gene TRBJ1-3; perhaps TRBD1 as D (5 bases). Germline CDR1 reads SGDLS; CDR2 reads YYNGEE. The ends were cut back, 3 bases at V and 8 bases at J, with 18 bases in the middle. The CDR3 contains 15 residues. CDR3 in amino acids: CASSGRQSVGDTIYF. Written as DNA, the CDR3 is TGTGCCAGCAGCGGTCGGCAGTCCGTGGGGGACACCATATATTTT.

This chain connects TRBV10-2 to TRBJ2-1, with unresolved D. The CDR3 consists of 13 residues. Germline V gene lookup returns CDR1 WSHSY and CDR2 SAAADI. V was cut by 3 bases and J by 4 bases, with 7 bases left in between. The chain's CDR3 is CASSDAAYNEQFF. The CDR3, as DNA: TGCGCCAGCAGTGATGCTGCTTACAATGAGCAGTTCTTC.

J is TRBJ2-2 and V is TRBV27; perhaps TRBD1 as D (5 bases). The CDR3 contains 15 residues. V dropped 3 bases and J dropped 2 bases, with 10 bases sitting between them. Germline-derived CDR1 and CDR2 are MNHEY and SMNVEV (reference sequence). The CDR3 reads CASSFRTRNTGELFF. The CDR3 region has the DNA TGTGCCAGCAGTTTTCGGACACGTAACACCGGGGAGCTGTTTTTT.

This rearrangement joins TRBV15 to TRBJ2-5; 11 bases map to TRBD2. CDR1 and CDR2 from the germline V gene are LNHNV and YYDKDF (reference sequence). The ends lost 3 bases at V and 2 bases at J; junction bases unmatched: 14. The CDR3 runs to 19 residues. The CDR3 here is CATSSRWTPGLADQETQYF. CDR3 nucleotide sequence: TGTGCCACCAGCAGCAGATGGACCCCGGGACTAGCGGATCAAGAGACCCAGTACTTC.

The rearrangement links TRBV15 to TRBJ2-1; D may be TRBD1 (5 bases). The CDR3 runs 14 residues. Germline V gene data show CDR1 as LNHNV and CDR2 as YYDKDF (reference sequence). V dropped 0 bases and J dropped 5 bases, with 8 bases sitting between them. The CDR3 nucleotides are TGTGCCACCAGCAGAGACAGGGCCCACAATGAGCAGTTCTTC. Its translation is CATSRDRAHNEQFF.

This rearrangement joins TRBV5-1 to TRBJ2-1, with 8 positions matching TRBD2. This CDR3 spans 15 amino acids. Germline V gives CDR1 SGHRS, CDR2 YFSETQ. Losses at the gene ends were 0 bases for V and 4 bases for J; bases not matched to a gene: 3. DNA of the CDR3: TGCGCCAGCAGCTTGGGGACTAGCTATTACAATGAGCAGTTCTTC. It encodes CASSLGTSYYNEQFF.

The J gene is TRBJ1-5, the V gene TRBV2; D remains ambiguous. The CDR3 consists of 14 residues. With 3 bases removed from V and 2 bases from J, the gap between germline ends came to 8 bases. CDR1 and CDR2 (germline): SNHLY, FYNNEI. CDR3 sequence reads: CASSDEVGNQPQHF. The CDR3 bases are TGTGCCAGCAGTGATGAGGTCGGCAATCAGCCCCAGCATTTT.

This chain links TRBV7-9 with TRBJ2-2, with D maybe TRBD2 (6 bases). The CDR3 contains 19 residues. The V end lost 5 bases, the J end lost 3 bases, and 25 bases lay between the germline ends. Germline values: CDR1 SEHNR, CDR2 FQNEAQ (reference sequence). CDR3 sequence: CASSPRGIWGSGYTGELFF. CDR3 bases: TGTGCCAGCAGCCCGAGAGGGATCTGGGGTAGCGGTTACACCGGGGAGCTGTTTTTT.

V gene TRBV4-2 combines with J gene TRBJ2-1; D unclear. The CDR3 is made up of 15 amino acids. The ends were cut back, 4 bases at V and 6 bases at J, with 16 bases in the middle. CDR1 and CDR2 from the germline V gene are LGHNA and YNFKEQ. The CDR3 coding sequence is TGTGCCAGCAGCCCCCCCCGCGGCGCGGCCAATGAGCAGTTCTTC. As protein: CASSPPRGAANEQFF.

The gene calls are TRBV4-2 and TRBJ2-5, with unresolved D. The CDR3 loop spans 13 amino acids. Germline lookup yields CDR1 LGHNA and CDR2 YNFKEQ. The V gene lost 2 bases and the J gene lost 5 bases, with 9 bases spanning the gap. This CDR3 reads CASSQPPRETQYF. The CDR3, as DNA: TGTGCCAGCAGCCAACCCCCCCGTGAGACCCAGTACTTC.

In the case of this clone: The same CDR3 arises from other DNA sequences in this sample as well. V is TRBV10-3 and J is TRBJ2-7; no reliable D call. This CDR3 comprises 11 residues. V was shortened by 4 bases and J by 1 base, with 2 bases between the two germline ends. The germline gives CDR1 ENHRY, CDR2 SYGVKD. The CDR3 loop reads CAISGSYEQYF. The CDR3 DNA sequence: TGTGCCATCAGTGGTTCCTACGAGCAGTACTTC.

CDR3 loop: CASSIGRVDEQFF. The CDR3, as DNA: TGTGCCAGTAGTATAGGAAGAGTCGATGAGCAGTTCTTC. V and J are TRBV19 and TRBJ2-1; D is unresolved. Trimming removed 1 base at V and 8 bases at J, with 9 bases between. The CDR3 loop spans 13 amino acids. Germline loops: CDR1 LNHDA, CDR2 SQIVND (reference sequence).

The V call is TRBV5-1, the J call TRBJ1-4; the D is unclear. The CDR3 loop spans 13 amino acids. Trimming took off 4 bases at V and 6 bases at J, with 10 bases between the two ends. CDR1 and CDR2 (germline): SGHRS, YFSETQ. CDR3 loop: CASSPSLDEKLFF. DNA of the CDR3: TGCGCCAGCAGCCCGTCGCTGGATGAAAAACTGTTTTTT.

The sample holds one count of this clone. The chain carries TRBV2 and TRBJ2-7; the match to TRBD1 covers 7 bases. The germline CDR1 and CDR2 sequences are SNHLY and FYNNEI. The CDR3 covers 13 residues. The trim removed 10 bases at V and 4 bases at J, leaving 10 bases unmatched. This chain's CDR3 is CAIARDRVYEQYF. CDR3 DNA sequence: TGTGCCATCGCCAGAGACAGGGTTTACGAGCAGTACTTC.

The V call is TRBV7-8, the J call TRBJ2-5; 7 bases are shared with TRBD1. Germline values: CDR1 SGHVS, CDR2 FQNEAQ. V lost 5 bases to trimming and J lost 1 base; unmatched junction nucleotides: 4. The CDR3 is 14 residues long. The CDR3 DNA is TGTGCCAGCAGCGCCCGACAGGGCCAAGAGACCCAGTACTTC. It translates to CASSARQGQETQYF.

On this clone itself: A single base separates this from a much larger clone, so it may be a read error. The sample carries other DNA sequences with the same CDR3. J is TRBJ2-2 and V is TRBV7-9; 11 bases are a match to TRBD2. The CDR3 covers 14 residues. Germline-derived CDR1 and CDR2 are SEHNR and FQNEAQ (reference sequence). DNA for the CDR3: TGTGCCAGTAGCTCGGGACTAGCGGCCGGGGAGCTGTTTTTT. Its translation: CASSSGLAAGELFF. The variable domain in full, with the rest retrieved from reference TRBV7-9 and TRBJ2-2, is DTGVSQNPRHKITKRGQNVTFRCDPISEHNRLYWYRQTLGQGPEFLTYFQNEAQLEKSRLLSDRFSAERPKGSFSTLEIQRTEQGDSAMYLCASSSGLAAGELFFGEGSRLTVL.

CDR3 loop: CAWTRLAAYGYTF. Here the CDR3 DNA reads TGTGCCTGGACCCGGTTGGCGGCCTATGGCTACACCTTC. This chain connects TRBV30 to TRBJ1-2; D is ambiguous. Germline CDR1 GTSNPN, CDR2 SVGIG (reference sequence). Trimming removed 4 bases from V and 4 bases from J, with 13 bases in between. The CDR3 runs 13 residues.

This clone was recorded a few times. This chain connects TRBV2 to TRBJ2-1; 14 bases fit TRBD2. V shed 6 bases, J shed 3 bases, and the junction held 10 bases outside the gene matches. From germline, CDR1 is SNHLY and CDR2 FYNNEI. The CDR3 covers 18 residues. CDR3 bases: TGTGCCAGCAGAAACCCGGGACTAGCGGGAGAGGGCTACAATGAGCAGTTCTTC. It specifies CASRNPGLAGEGYNEQFF.

V usage is TRBV7-8 and J usage is TRBJ1-2; no clear D. This CDR3 contains 13 residues. V was pared by 5 bases and J by 4 bases, with 11 bases between. Germline CDR1 reads SGHVS; CDR2 reads FQNEAQ. The CDR3 is CASSPERGYGYTF. CDR3 coding DNA: TGTGCCAGCAGCCCAGAGCGGGGCTATGGCTACACCTTC.

The chain links TRBV5-6 to TRBJ1-2; D gene unclear. CDR3 length: 14 residues. The germline V gene encodes CDR1 SGHDT and CDR2 YYEEEE. Trimming took 2 bases from V and 5 from J, leaving 13 bases between them. CDR3 loop: CASSFFDFEYGYTF. As DNA, the CDR3 is TGTGCCAGCAGCTTTTTTGACTTCGAGTATGGCTACACCTTC. Full variable domain (outside the CDR3, taken from reference TRBV5-6 and TRBJ1-2): DAGVTQSPTHLIKTRGQQVTLRCSPKSGHDTVSWYQQALGQGPQFIFQYYEEEERQRGNFPDRFSGHQFPNYSSELNVNALLLGDSALYLCASSFFDFEYGYTFGSGTRLTVV.

This clone has only a few counts. The chain recombines TRBV5-1 with TRBJ1-4; the D is unclear. V was cut by 1 base and J by 6 bases, with 10 bases left in between. Germline V gene sequence: CDR1 SGHRS, CDR2 YFSETQ. The length of the CDR3 is 14 residues. The CDR3 DNA is TGCGCCAGCAGCTTGTATGGTGGGGATGAAAAACTGTTTTTT. This translates into CASSLYGGDEKLFF. Complete variable domain (other parts from reference TRBV5-1 and TRBJ1-4): KAGVTQTPRYLIKTRGQQVTLSCSPISGHRSVSWYQQTPGQGLQFLFEYFSETQRNKGNFPGRFSGRQFSNSRSEMNVSTLELGDSALYLCASSLYGGDEKLFFGSGTQLSVL.